This T cell receptor (beta chain) comes out of a study of OX40 agonist ivuxolimab in advanced cancers. Study-wide results and caveats: Within 6 weeks, CD4+ and CD8+ blood T cells expanded clonally at 0.1 to 3.0 mg/kg.

The CDR3 runs 14 residues. Germline CDR1 reads LNHDA; CDR2 reads SQIVND (reference sequence). After removal of 5 bases from V and 7 bases from J, the junction contained 8 bases not matched to a gene. Profiling relied on immunoSEQ multiplex PCR, and the TCRdb table lists in-frame clones only, not all of them. The sample has under 90,000 clones; approximately 89% are singletons. Comment on this clone: Its antigen is currently unknown.

The sequence was obtained from an adult with an advanced solid tumor such as melanoma, head and neck, liver or kidney cancer. The chain is built from TRBV19 and TRBJ1-5; TRBD1 matches 7 bases. Sample: CD4+ or CD8+ T cells sorted from blood, taken in a trial of the OX40 agonist ivuxolimab. The CDR3 nucleotides are TGTGCCAGTAGTCGTCCGACAGGGACGCAGCCCCAGCATTTT. Amino acids: CASSRPTGTQPQHF.